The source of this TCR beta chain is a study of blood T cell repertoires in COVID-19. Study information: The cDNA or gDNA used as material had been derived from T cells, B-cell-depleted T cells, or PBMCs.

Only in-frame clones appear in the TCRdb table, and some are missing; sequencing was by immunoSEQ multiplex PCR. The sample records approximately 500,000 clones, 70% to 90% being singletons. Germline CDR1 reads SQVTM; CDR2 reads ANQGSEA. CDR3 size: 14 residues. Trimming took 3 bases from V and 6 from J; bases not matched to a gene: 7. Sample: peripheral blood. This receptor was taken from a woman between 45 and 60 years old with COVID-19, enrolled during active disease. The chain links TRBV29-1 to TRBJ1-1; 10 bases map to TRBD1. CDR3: CSVERQGARAEAFF. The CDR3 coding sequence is TGCAGCGTTGAGAGACAGGGGGCGAGGGCTGAAGCTTTCTTT.